The TCR beta chain under discussion was sequenced for a study of cytomegalovirus exposure and HLA in healthy donors. CDR1 and CDR2 from the germline V gene are MGHRA and YSYEKL. V trimming: 5 bases; J trimming: 10 bases; junction bases outside the gene matches: 7. The CDR3 contains 14 residues. Method: immunoSEQ multiplex PCR; TCRdb's copy keeps in-frame clones and lacks some. The table shows a few hundred thousand clones, with approximately 83% occurring only once. Sequencing input: PBMCs. The J gene is TRBJ1-4, the V gene TRBV4-1, with TRBD1 matching over 10 bases. The TCR originated in a woman aged 30 to 39 in good health and CMV-seropositive. CDR3: CASSVTGTGVKLFF. The CDR3 nucleotides read TGCGCCAGCAGCGTAACCGGGACAGGGGTAAAACTGTTTTTT.